The 4 T cell receptor beta chains below all came from one sample that was sequenced in a study of blood T cells in healthy people across ages. Together with a sample-barcoded 5' primer, a J-beta primer mix was included in a second PCR lasting about 7 to 12 cycles. Using its own MiXCR run on the 5' RACE reads, TCRdb lists one record per CDR3 protein. The data show 380,000 or so distinct CDR3 sequences, roughly half seen once. Material for sequencing was blood. These receptors were collected from a man between 60 and 75 years old in good health.

This chain uses TRBV24-1 with TRBJ2-1; the match to TRBD2 covers 13 bases. Gene TRBJ2-7 matches the end of the DNA better, so the J call may be wrong. Germline V CDR1 and CDR2: KGHDR, SFDVKD. This CDR3 comprises 18 residues. The CDR3 spells CATSDSSGTSGNYNEQYF. The DNA of the CDR3 is TGTGCCACCAGTGATTCCTCCGGGACTAGCGGGAACTACAATGAGCAGTACTTC.

The chain employs TRBV12-3 or TRBV12-4 and TRBJ2-4; 9 bases agree with TRBD1. This CDR3 region has 15 residues. With 4 bases clipped from V and 13 bases from J, the junction kept 14 bases outside the gene matches. CDR3 residues: CASSSSGTGSREQYF. Written as DNA, the CDR3 is TGTGCCAGCAGTTCGTCCGGGACAGGGAGTAGAGAGCAGTACTTC.

The chain couples TRBV7-9 to TRBJ2-1; the D is unclear. V was shortened by 5 bases and J by 8 bases, with 19 bases between the two germline ends. Germline V gene sequence: CDR1 SEHNR, CDR2 FQNEAQ (reference sequence). The CDR3 covers 15 residues. The CDR3 is CASSPFPGNSHEQFF. CDR3 bases: TGTGCCAGCAGCCCTTTTCCGGGCAACAGCCATGAGCAGTTCTTC.

The chain joins TRBV7-8 to TRBJ2-7, with unresolved D. There are 15 residues in the CDR3. V lost 0 bases and J 0 bases, leaving 9 bases between the germline ends. Germline CDR1 and CDR2: SGHVS and FQNEAQ. CDR3 in amino acids: CASSLAAPSSYEQYF. Written as DNA, the CDR3 is TGTGCCAGCAGCTTAGCGGCACCGAGCTCCTACGAGCAGTACTTC.